Presented here are 16 T cell receptor beta chains from one specimen sequenced in a study of molecular identifiers for immune sequencing clone quantification. In TCRdb, the PCR reads were re-called with MiXCR into one record per CDR3 protein. Of some 100,000 distinct CDR3 sequences in the sample, 35% to 40% are singletons; the top ten hold 4% to 5%. Sequences were obtained from naive CD8+ T cells from blood, with Jurkat cell RNA spiked in. This sample's subset: FACS-sorted CD8+CD4-CCR7+CD45RA+ naive T cells. The receptor set was obtained from a human donor in good health. Some libraries in this study had Jurkat cell RNA spiked in.

With regard to this clonotype: At one end, the junction sequence differs from germline, possibly due to a read error. This chain connects TRBV12-3 or TRBV12-4 to TRBJ2-6, with 9 bases fitting TRBD2. The CDR3 spans 17 residues. The CDR3 loop reads CASSLVAGETGANFLTF. The CDR3 region has the DNA TGTGCCAGCAGTTTGGTAGCGGGAGAAACTGGGGCCAACTTCCTGACTTTC.

The chain is built from TRBV9 and TRBJ2-3, with no clear D. The CDR3 contains 14 residues. Germline V CDR1 and CDR2: SGDLS, YYNGEE. Trimming stripped 0 bases from V and 3 bases from J, with 8 bases between. The CDR3: CASSVALWTDTQYF. The CDR3 DNA follows: TGTGCCAGCAGCGTAGCTCTCTGGACAGATACGCAGTATTTT.

In the case of this clonotype: This may be a read error, as it is one base from a much larger clone. The rearrangement uses TRBV6-1 and TRBJ2-7; 7 bases line up with TRBD2. Germline CDR1 MNHNS, CDR2 SASEGT. The CDR3 is 16 residues long. In nucleotides, the CDR3 is TGTGCCAGCAGTGAATTATGGCCGGTGCGGGGGTACGAGCTGTACTTC. Protein product: CASSELWPVRGYELYF.

This clonotype has just a few counts. The V call is TRBV27, the J call TRBJ2-3; a possible D gene is TRBD2 (5 bases). Germline lookup yields CDR1 MNHEY and CDR2 SMNVEV (reference sequence). V shed 0 bases and J shed 0 bases, with 10 bases lying between them. The CDR3 has 16 amino acids. The CDR3 loop is CASSLSVSDSTDTQYF. The CDR3 DNA reads as TGTGCCAGCAGTTTATCGGTTAGCGATAGCACAGATACGCAGTATTTT.

This clonotype turned up a few times. V and J are TRBV6-2 or TRBV6-3 and TRBJ1-5; tentatively, D is TRBD1 (5 bases). The V and J ends lost 0 bases and 0 bases respectively, with 15 bases between them. The CDR3 length is 18 residues. Germline V lookup: CDR1 MNHEY, CDR2 SVGEGT. CDR3 in amino acids: CASSYSNSIRDSNQPQHF. In nucleotides, the CDR3 is TGTGCCAGCAGTTACTCGAATTCGATCAGGGATAGCAATCAGCCCCAGCATTTT.

A few counts support this clonotype. This chain links TRBV5-5 with TRBJ2-1, with 8 bases fitting TRBD1. This CDR3 has 17 amino acids. From germline, CDR1 is SGHKS and CDR2 YYEKEE (reference sequence). Trimming removed 0 bases from V and 0 bases from J; junction bases left unmatched: 5. The chain's CDR3 is CASSLAGQAYSYNEQFF. The CDR3 nucleotides read TGTGCCAGCAGCTTGGCGGGACAGGCATACTCCTACAATGAGCAGTTCTTC.

This clonotype was detected many times. This chain uses TRBV6-6 with TRBJ2-7; tentatively, D is TRBD2 (6 bases). The CDR3 is 19 residues long. In germline, CDR1 is MNHNY, CDR2 SVGAGI (reference sequence). V lost 2 bases and J 2 bases, leaving 25 bases between the germline ends. CDR3 DNA: TGTGCCAGCAGTTACGTCGCGGGCCCATGGTCGCGGGATGCCTACGAGCAGTACTTC. Translating it yields CASSYVAGPWSRDAYEQYF.

The rearrangement joins TRBV7-9 to TRBJ2-7; TRBD1 agrees at 7 bases. The J segment lost 3 bases and the V segment lost 11 bases, leaving 7 bases of the junction unmatched. The length of the CDR3 is 12 residues. CDR1 is SEHNR, CDR2 FQNEAQ, per germline (reference sequence). For the CDR3, the DNA is TGTGCCGTTCAGGACAGGATCTACGAGCAGTACTTC. It codes for CAVQDRIYEQYF.

This clonotype was detected a few times. The rearrangement uses TRBV13 and TRBJ2-7, with D perhaps TRBD1 (5 bases). The CDR3 runs to 16 residues. V was trimmed by 2 bases and J by 5 bases, leaving 19 bases between them. Germline V gene data show CDR1 as PRHDT and CDR2 as FYEKMQ (reference sequence). The CDR3 DNA follows: TGTGCCAGCAGCTTATCTCTGACAGCTTATTTCCACGAGCAGTACTTC. It encodes CASSLSLTAYFHEQYF.

Details on this clonotype: The junction and the germline gene differ at one end; a read error may be behind it. Here the CDR3 DNA reads TGCAGTGCGACTAGCGAGTACACAGATGCGCAGTATTTT. Amino acids: CSATSEYTDAQYF. The chain joins TRBV20-1 to TRBJ2-3, with 8 bases identical to TRBD2. The CDR3 extends over 13 amino acids. In germline, CDR1 is DFQATT, CDR2 SNEGSKA (reference sequence).

This chain connects TRBV12-3 or TRBV12-4 to TRBJ2-4; possibly TRBD2 for D (6 bases). V was trimmed by 3 bases and J by 0 bases, leaving 9 bases between them. CDR3 length: 15 residues. CDR3: CASSFWDLAKNIQYF. The CDR3 bases are TGTGCCAGCAGTTTTTGGGACTTAGCCAAAAACATTCAGTACTTC.

This clonotype appeared many times. The gene calls are TRBV11-2 and TRBJ2-7; a weak D match, TRBD2 (5 bases). This CDR3 contains 13 residues. Germline-derived CDR1 and CDR2 are SGHAT and FQNNGV. V gave up 5 bases and J gave up 7 bases, with 15 bases separating them. This CDR3 reads CASSPGSFEEQYF. Here the CDR3 DNA reads TGTGCCAGCAGCCCGGGGTCCTTCGAAGAGCAGTACTTC.

This clonotype was observed many times. The rearrangement links TRBV4-3 to TRBJ1-1, with 7 bases lining up with TRBD1. This CDR3 spans 12 amino acids. The germline V gene encodes CDR1 LGHNA and CDR2 YSLEER. V gave up 1 base and J gave up 8 bases; unmatched junction bases: 1. CDR3 DNA sequence: TGCGCCAGCAGCCAAGGGACAGGCGAAGCTTTCTTT. Translated: CASSQGTGEAFF.

The chain joins TRBV5-1 to TRBJ2-1, with D possibly matching TRBD1 (7 bases). V dropped 1 base and J dropped 7 bases, with 15 bases sitting between them. CDR1 is SGHRS and CDR2 is YFSETQ in the germline V gene. The CDR3 spans 15 residues. CDR3 coding DNA: TGCGCCAGCAGCTTGCAGGGGGGACCTGGGAATGAGCAGTTCTTC. Protein: CASSLQGGPGNEQFF.

The chain employs TRBV2 and TRBJ2-7; D may correspond to TRBD1 or TRBD2 (5 bases each). The CDR3 sequence is 14 residues long. Trimming removed 6 bases at V and 3 bases at J, with 15 bases between. CDR1 is SNHLY, CDR2 FYNNEI, per germline. The CDR3 bases are TGTGCCAGCAGGCCGGGACCGAGTTACTACGAGCAGTACTTC. Amino acids: CASRPGPSYYEQYF.

In this sample, this clonotype turned up a few times. Given a much more abundant clone one base away, this may be a read error. The conserved phenylalanine or tryptophan is not found at the CDR3 terminus, so this likely reflects a read error. The J gene is TRBJ2-7, the V gene TRBV6-2 or TRBV6-3; 8 bases fit TRBD1. The CDR3 extends over 17 amino acids. Germline V gene data show CDR1 as MNHEY and CDR2 as SVGEGT. The V gene end was trimmed by 4 bases and the J gene end by 6 bases; junction bases not matched to a gene: 17. CDR3 sequence reads: CASSSLPDRGYTSEQYI. The CDR3 DNA reads as TGTGCCAGCAGTTCCCTCCCCGACAGGGGCTACACATCCGAGCAGTACATC.